A selection of T cell receptor beta chains follows, all from one sample in a study of T-cell reconstitution after alpha-beta-depleted transplantation in children. TCRdb redid the calling of the PCR reads with MiXCR, one entry per CDR3 protein. The sample records 200,000 to 250,000 distinct CDR3 sequences, about a tenth being singletons. The sequencing used PBMCs, collected before TCRalphabeta/CD19-depleted stem cell transplant. The receptors here all came from a child younger than two with acute myeloid leukemia, due to receive a stem cell transplant. The CDR3 runs from the conserved cysteine through the conserved F or W. Each record gives: D gene, J gene, clone size, V gene, CDR3 protein, CDR3 DNA. D genes are given only for firm matches. The size entry is marked missing in some rows and otherwise reads once, few, many or a size class.

d_call: -
j_call: TRBJ1-1
clone_size: many
v_call: TRBV20-1
cdr3_aa: CSARVPGKGTEAFF
cdr3_nt: TGCAGTGCTAGAGTCCCAGGGAAGGGCACTGAAGCTTTCTTT

d_call: -
j_call: TRBJ1-1
clone_size: many
v_call: TRBV19
cdr3_aa: CASSQFGQNTEAFF
cdr3_nt: TGTGCCAGTAGCCAATTTGGACAGAACACTGAAGCTTTCTTT

d_call: TRBD1
j_call: TRBJ2-2
clone_size: many
v_call: TRBV10-3
cdr3_aa: CAINPGQANTGELFF
cdr3_nt: TGTGCCATCAACCCGGGACAGGCGAACACCGGGGAGCTGTTTTTT

d_call: -
j_call: TRBJ2-3
clone_size: -
v_call: TRBV20-1
cdr3_aa: CSAPGVGSDTQYF
cdr3_nt: TGCAGTGCTCCCGGGGTCGGTTCAGATACGCAGTATTTT

d_call: -
j_call: TRBJ2-7
clone_size: -
v_call: TRBV6-6
cdr3_aa: CASSYFGYEQYF
cdr3_nt: TGTGCCAGCAGTTACTTCGGTTACGAGCAGTACTTC

d_call: -
j_call: TRBJ2-5
clone_size: many
v_call: TRBV20-1
cdr3_aa: CSASNQGETQYF
cdr3_nt: TGCAGTGCTAGCAACCAAGGAGAGACCCAGTACTTC

d_call: -
j_call: TRBJ2-7
clone_size: few
v_call: TRBV12-3/TRBV12-4
cdr3_aa: CASPPLYEQYF
cdr3_nt: TGTGCCAGCCCCCCTCTCTACGAGCAGTACTTC

d_call: TRBD1
j_call: TRBJ1-4
clone_size: few
v_call: TRBV5-1
cdr3_aa: CASSRQGGDEKLFF
cdr3_nt: TGCGCCAGCAGCAGACAGGGAGGGGATGAAAAACTGTTTTTT

d_call: -
j_call: TRBJ2-1
clone_size: -
v_call: TRBV27
cdr3_aa: CASSSAGTEKFF
cdr3_nt: TGTGCCAGCAGTTCCGCGGGGACCGAGAAGTTCTTC

d_call: TRBD1
j_call: TRBJ1-5
clone_size: many
v_call: TRBV6-2/TRBV6-3
cdr3_aa: CASRGQGRPQHF
cdr3_nt: TGTGCCAGCAGGGGACAGGGGAGGCCCCAGCATTTT

d_call: -
j_call: TRBJ2-7
clone_size: few
v_call: TRBV28
cdr3_aa: CASSLPLNDLSSYEQYF
cdr3_nt: TGTGCCAGCAGTTTACCATTGAATGACTTGAGCTCCTACGAGCAGTACTTC

d_call: TRBD1
j_call: TRBJ2-2
clone_size: many
v_call: TRBV10-3
cdr3_aa: CATTRQGGGELFF
cdr3_nt: TGTGCCACCACGAGACAGGGCGGCGGGGAGCTGTTTTTT

d_call: TRBD2
j_call: TRBJ2-5
clone_size: many
v_call: TRBV29-1
cdr3_aa: CSLTTSAREAETQYF
cdr3_nt: TGCAGCCTAACAACTAGCGCACGAGAGGCGGAGACCCAGTACTTC

d_call: TRBD1
j_call: TRBJ1-1
clone_size: many
v_call: TRBV7-3
cdr3_aa: CASSPQGTGTEAFF
cdr3_nt: TGTGCCAGCAGTCCACAGGGGACGGGTACTGAAGCTTTCTTT

d_call: -
j_call: TRBJ2-5
clone_size: many
v_call: TRBV20-1
cdr3_aa: CSPNSGLETQYF
cdr3_nt: TGCAGTCCCAACTCGGGCTTGGAGACCCAGTACTTC

d_call: TRBD2
j_call: TRBJ2-1
clone_size: many
v_call: TRBV20-1
cdr3_aa: CSAGTSGNINEQFF
cdr3_nt: TGCAGTGCTGGCACTAGCGGGAATATCAATGAGCAGTTCTTC

d_call: TRBD2
j_call: TRBJ2-2
clone_size: many
v_call: TRBV5-1
cdr3_aa: CASSRAGGQGTGELFF
cdr3_nt: TGCGCCAGCAGCAGAGCGGGGGGGCAAGGCACCGGGGAGCTGTTTTTT

d_call: TRBD1
j_call: TRBJ1-2
clone_size: many
v_call: TRBV28
cdr3_aa: CASSFGGGRLGYTF
cdr3_nt: TGTGCCAGCAGTTTTGGAGGGGGCAGGTTGGGCTACACCTTC

d_call: -
j_call: TRBJ2-2
clone_size: few
v_call: TRBV2
cdr3_aa: CASSVSSNTGELFF
cdr3_nt: TGTGCCAGCAGTGTGTCCAGCAACACCGGGGAGCTGTTTTTT

d_call: -
j_call: TRBJ1-1
clone_size: many
v_call: TRBV24-1
cdr3_aa: CATSDFRNTEAFF
cdr3_nt: TGTGCCACCAGTGATTTCCGGAACACTGAAGCTTTCTTT

d_call: -
j_call: TRBJ2-7
clone_size: many
v_call: TRBV5-1
cdr3_aa: CASSLGEARPYEQYF
cdr3_nt: TGCGCCAGCAGCTTGGGAGAGGCTAGACCCTACGAGCAGTACTTC

d_call: TRBD1
j_call: TRBJ1-4
clone_size: many
v_call: TRBV20-1
cdr3_aa: CSDTDRGRDEKLFF
cdr3_nt: TGCAGTGATACAGACAGGGGGCGGGATGAAAAACTGTTTTTT

d_call: -
j_call: TRBJ2-5
clone_size: many
v_call: TRBV7-9
cdr3_aa: CASSLALLEETQYF
cdr3_nt: TGTGCCAGCAGCTTAGCGCTTCTGGAAGAGACCCAGTACTTC

d_call: TRBD2
j_call: TRBJ2-3
clone_size: many
v_call: TRBV29-1
cdr3_aa: CSVGGLAGAPGDTQYF
cdr3_nt: TGCAGCGTGGGGGGACTAGCGGGGGCCCCAGGAGATACGCAGTATTTT

d_call: -
j_call: TRBJ2-1
clone_size: many
v_call: TRBV20-1
cdr3_aa: CSAGTRDEQFF
cdr3_nt: TGCAGTGCTGGTACTAGGGATGAGCAGTTCTTC

d_call: TRBD1
j_call: TRBJ1-2
clone_size: -
v_call: TRBV7-9
cdr3_aa: CASSNRDRGTANYGYTF
cdr3_nt: TGTGCCAGCAGCAACCGGGACAGGGGGACCGCTAACTATGGCTACACCTTC

d_call: -
j_call: TRBJ1-1
clone_size: many
v_call: TRBV29-1
cdr3_aa: CSVSTSNTEAFF
cdr3_nt: TGCAGCGTTTCGACATCTAACACTGAAGCTTTCTTT

d_call: TRBD1
j_call: TRBJ1-2
clone_size: many
v_call: TRBV20-1
cdr3_aa: CSAKRQGVGGYTF
cdr3_nt: TGCAGTGCCAAACGACAGGGGGTGGGTGGCTACACCTTC

d_call: TRBD1
j_call: TRBJ1-2
clone_size: -
v_call: TRBV11-2
cdr3_aa: CASSLVLGQGADYGHTF
cdr3_nt: TGTGCCAGCAGCTTAGTTCTGGGGCAGGGGGCTGACTATGGCCACACCTTC

d_call: TRBD2
j_call: TRBJ2-1
clone_size: many
v_call: TRBV20-1
cdr3_aa: CSAREGTRDYNEQFF
cdr3_nt: TGCAGTGCTAGAGAAGGGACTAGAGACTACAATGAGCAGTTCTTC

d_call: TRBD1
j_call: TRBJ2-1
clone_size: many
v_call: TRBV24-1
cdr3_aa: CATSAPGTGVNEQFF
cdr3_nt: TGTGCCACCAGTGCCCCCGGGACAGGGGTTAATGAGCAGTTCTTC

d_call: -
j_call: TRBJ2-2
clone_size: many
v_call: TRBV2
cdr3_aa: CASSDSGGLTGELFF
cdr3_nt: TGTGCCAGCAGTGATAGTGGGGGGCTAACCGGGGAGCTGTTTTTT

d_call: TRBD1
j_call: TRBJ1-4
clone_size: many
v_call: TRBV20-1
cdr3_aa: CSAPDRGANEKLFF
cdr3_nt: TGCAGTGCGCCAGACAGGGGAGCTAATGAAAAACTGTTTTTT

d_call: TRBD2
j_call: TRBJ2-7
clone_size: -
v_call: TRBV7-9
cdr3_aa: CASSFERGLVGSYEQYF
cdr3_nt: TGTGCCAGCAGCTTCGAAAGAGGACTAGTGGGATCCTACGAGCAGTACTTC

d_call: TRBD1
j_call: TRBJ1-6
clone_size: many
v_call: TRBV23-1
cdr3_aa: CASSHQGQPYNSPLHF
cdr3_nt: TGCGCCAGCAGTCACCAGGGACAGCCTTATAATTCACCCCTCCACTTT

d_call: TRBD1
j_call: TRBJ1-1
clone_size: few
v_call: TRBV4-1
cdr3_aa: CASSQADRVNTEAFF
cdr3_nt: TGCGCCAGCAGCCAAGCCGACAGGGTGAACACTGAAGCTTTCTTT

d_call: TRBD1
j_call: TRBJ1-1
clone_size: many
v_call: TRBV5-1
cdr3_aa: CASSLGGTASAAFF
cdr3_nt: TGCGCCAGCAGCTTGGGGGGGACAGCCTCAGCAGCTTTCTTT

d_call: -
j_call: TRBJ1-5
clone_size: many
v_call: TRBV2
cdr3_aa: CASSAEQGYQPQHF
cdr3_nt: TGTGCCAGCAGTGCGGAGCAGGGGTATCAGCCCCAGCATTTT

d_call: -
j_call: TRBJ2-7
clone_size: many
v_call: TRBV18
cdr3_aa: CASSSGGPKQYF
cdr3_nt: TGTGCCAGCTCCTCCGGGGGGCCTAAGCAGTACTTC

d_call: -
j_call: TRBJ2-2
clone_size: many
v_call: TRBV2
cdr3_aa: CASSRDSGELFF
cdr3_nt: TGTGCCAGCAGTCGGGACTCCGGGGAGCTGTTTTTT

d_call: -
j_call: TRBJ2-1
clone_size: few
v_call: TRBV12-3/TRBV12-4
cdr3_aa: CASRGSIYNEQFF
cdr3_nt: TGTGCCAGCAGGGGGAGTATCTACAATGAGCAGTTCTTC

d_call: -
j_call: TRBJ2-5
clone_size: -
v_call: TRBV7-3
cdr3_aa: CASSQPGFGQETQYF
cdr3_nt: TGTGCCAGCAGCCAGCCAGGGTTTGGACAAGAGACCCAGTACTTC

d_call: TRBD1
j_call: TRBJ2-3
clone_size: many
v_call: TRBV24-1
cdr3_aa: CATGTGTVNTQYF
cdr3_nt: TGTGCCACCGGAACCGGGACAGTCAATACGCAGTATTTT

d_call: -
j_call: TRBJ2-5
clone_size: many
v_call: TRBV20-1
cdr3_aa: CSALPVKETQYF
cdr3_nt: TGCAGTGCCCTCCCAGTAAAAGAGACCCAGTACTTC

d_call: TRBD2
j_call: TRBJ2-1
clone_size: many
v_call: TRBV5-1
cdr3_aa: CATAILLAGGVGEQFF
cdr3_nt: TGCGCCACCGCCATCCTACTAGCGGGGGGAGTAGGTGAGCAGTTCTTC

d_call: TRBD1
j_call: TRBJ2-6
clone_size: many
v_call: TRBV7-2
cdr3_aa: CASGARTGGTGANVLTF
cdr3_nt: TGTGCCAGCGGGGCCCGGACAGGGGGCACTGGGGCCAACGTCCTGACTTTC

d_call: -
j_call: TRBJ1-4
clone_size: -
v_call: TRBV28
cdr3_aa: CASSLGHATNEKLFF
cdr3_nt: TGTGCCAGCAGTTTAGGACACGCAACTAACGAAAAACTGTTTTTT

d_call: TRBD2
j_call: TRBJ2-1
clone_size: many
v_call: TRBV5-1
cdr3_aa: CASSLAPGLAREQFF
cdr3_nt: TGCGCCAGCAGCTTGGCCCCGGGACTAGCACGTGAGCAGTTCTTC